The rows below give T cell receptor beta chains drawn from one sample of a study of blood T cells in healthy people across ages. TCRdb reanalysed the 5' RACE reads using MiXCR and keeps one entry per CDR3 protein. This table has 650,000 to 700,000 distinct CDR3 sequences, 40% to 65% appearing once. Sequencing was carried out using blood. The receptor set was obtained from a woman of 80 years or more in good health. Both conserved end residues are part of each CDR3.

V	J	CDR3
TRBV6-5	TRBJ2-1	CASSRRESYNEQFF
TRBV4-2	TRBJ1-6	CASSQDRGSPLHF
TRBV2	TRBJ2-4	CASNGYLRNIQYF
TRBV5-1	TRBJ2-3	CASSLAAPGRDTQYF
TRBV5-1	TRBJ2-1	CASSRLVNEQFF
TRBV5-1	-	CASSPGQGNDEQYF
TRBV28	TRBJ2-3	CASILSGARADTQYF
TRBV7-2	TRBJ2-3	CASTKVELSTDTQYF
TRBV9	TRBJ1-5	CASSPDGQGNQPQHF
TRBV20-1	TRBJ1-1	CSARYTGRTEAFF
TRBV4-1	TRBJ2-4	CASSQTDTSKNIQYF
TRBV2	TRBJ1-1	CASSEQQQGRTEAFF
TRBV2	TRBJ2-1	CASSARTSGVCNEQFF
TRBV4-3	TRBJ2-7	CASSQDTSGYEQYF
TRBV9	TRBJ2-7	CASTVPGQGYEQYF